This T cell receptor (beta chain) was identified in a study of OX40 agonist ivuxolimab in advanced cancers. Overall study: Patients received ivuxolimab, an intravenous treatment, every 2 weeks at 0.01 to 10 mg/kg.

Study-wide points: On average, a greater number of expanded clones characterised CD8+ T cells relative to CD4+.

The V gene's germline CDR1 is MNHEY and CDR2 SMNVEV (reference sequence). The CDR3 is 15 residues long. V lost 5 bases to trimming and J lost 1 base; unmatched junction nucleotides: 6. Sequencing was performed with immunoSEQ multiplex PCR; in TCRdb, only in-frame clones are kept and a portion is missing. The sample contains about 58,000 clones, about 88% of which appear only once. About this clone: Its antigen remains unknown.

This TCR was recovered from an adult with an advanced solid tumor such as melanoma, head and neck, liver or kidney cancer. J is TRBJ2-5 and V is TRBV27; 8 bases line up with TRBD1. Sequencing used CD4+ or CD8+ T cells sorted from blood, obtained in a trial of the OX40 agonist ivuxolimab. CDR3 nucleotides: TGTGCCAGCAGTCAATGGACAGGGTCCCAAGAGACCCAGTACTTC. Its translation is CASSQWTGSQETQYF.